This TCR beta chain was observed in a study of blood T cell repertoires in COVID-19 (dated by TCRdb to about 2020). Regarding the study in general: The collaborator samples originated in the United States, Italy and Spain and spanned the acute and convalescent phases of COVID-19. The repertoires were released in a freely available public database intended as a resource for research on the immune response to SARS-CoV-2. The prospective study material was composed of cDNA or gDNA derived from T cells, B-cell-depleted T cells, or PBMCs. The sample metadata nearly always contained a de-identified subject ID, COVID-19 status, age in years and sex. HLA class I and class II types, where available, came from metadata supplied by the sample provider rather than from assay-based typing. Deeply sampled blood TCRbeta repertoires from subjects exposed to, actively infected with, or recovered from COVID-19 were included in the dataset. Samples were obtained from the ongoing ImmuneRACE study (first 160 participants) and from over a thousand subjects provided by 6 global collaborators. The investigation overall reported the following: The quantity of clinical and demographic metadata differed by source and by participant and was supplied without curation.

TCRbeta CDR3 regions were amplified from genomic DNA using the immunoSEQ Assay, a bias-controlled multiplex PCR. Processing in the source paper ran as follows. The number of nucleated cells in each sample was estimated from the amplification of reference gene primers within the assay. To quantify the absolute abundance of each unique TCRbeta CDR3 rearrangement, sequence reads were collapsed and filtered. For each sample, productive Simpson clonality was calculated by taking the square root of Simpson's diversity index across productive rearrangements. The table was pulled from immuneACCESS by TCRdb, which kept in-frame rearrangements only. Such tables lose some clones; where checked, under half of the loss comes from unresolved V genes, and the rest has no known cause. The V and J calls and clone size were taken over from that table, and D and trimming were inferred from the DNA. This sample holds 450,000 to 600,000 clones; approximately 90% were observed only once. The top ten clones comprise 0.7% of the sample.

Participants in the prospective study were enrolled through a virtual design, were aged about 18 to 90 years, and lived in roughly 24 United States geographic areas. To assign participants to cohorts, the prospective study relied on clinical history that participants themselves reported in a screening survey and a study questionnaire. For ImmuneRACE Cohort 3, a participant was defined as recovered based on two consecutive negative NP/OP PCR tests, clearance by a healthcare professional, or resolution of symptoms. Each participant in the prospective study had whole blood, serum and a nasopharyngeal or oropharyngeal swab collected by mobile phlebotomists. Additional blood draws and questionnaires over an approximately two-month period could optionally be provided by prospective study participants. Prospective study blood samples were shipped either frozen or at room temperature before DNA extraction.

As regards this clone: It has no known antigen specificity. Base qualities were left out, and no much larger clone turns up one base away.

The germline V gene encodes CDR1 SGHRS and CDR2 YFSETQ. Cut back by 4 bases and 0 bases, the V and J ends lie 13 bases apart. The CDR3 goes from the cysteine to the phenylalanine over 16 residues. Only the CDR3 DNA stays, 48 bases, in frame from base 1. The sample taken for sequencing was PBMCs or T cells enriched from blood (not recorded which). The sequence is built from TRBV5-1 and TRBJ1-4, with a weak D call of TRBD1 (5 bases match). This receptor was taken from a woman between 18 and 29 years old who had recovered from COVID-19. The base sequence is TGCGCCAGCAGCGTCGGCCCGACAGCAACTAATGAAAAACTGTTTTTT. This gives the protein CASSVGPTATNEKLFF.